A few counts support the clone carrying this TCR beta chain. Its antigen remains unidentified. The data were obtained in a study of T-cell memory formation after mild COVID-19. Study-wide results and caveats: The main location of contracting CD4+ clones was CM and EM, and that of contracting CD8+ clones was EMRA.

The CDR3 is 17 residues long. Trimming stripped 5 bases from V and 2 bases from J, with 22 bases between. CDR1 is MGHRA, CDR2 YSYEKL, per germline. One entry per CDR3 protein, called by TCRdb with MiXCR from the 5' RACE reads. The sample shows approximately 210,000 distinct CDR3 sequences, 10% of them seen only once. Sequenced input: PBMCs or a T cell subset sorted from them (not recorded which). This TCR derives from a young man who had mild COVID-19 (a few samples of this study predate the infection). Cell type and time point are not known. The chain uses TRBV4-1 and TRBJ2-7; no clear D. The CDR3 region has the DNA TGCGCCAGCAGCGTACACCCTCTTTCGGTCTATCCCTACGAGCAGTACGTC. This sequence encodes CASSVHPLSVYPYEQYV.